Shown below are 20 T cell receptor beta chains from a single sample sequenced in a study of blood T cell repertoires in COVID-19. This table comes from immunoSEQ multiplex PCR, and its TCRdb copy is limited to in-frame clones, with some not included. The table lists fewer than 400,000 clones, roughly 88% of them singletons. The sample comprised PBMCs or T cells enriched from blood (not recorded which). These receptor sequences come from a man between 25 and 39 years old who had recovered from COVID-19.

This rearrangement joins TRBV5-1 to TRBJ1-6; a possible D gene is TRBD1 (6 bases). Germline loops: CDR1 SGHRS, CDR2 YFSETQ. CDR3 size: 15 residues. Trimming took off 6 bases at V and 6 bases at J, with 16 bases between the two ends. The CDR3 DNA reads as TGCGCCAGCACTGCCGGGGCAGGGGTTAATTCACCCCTCCACTTT. Translated: CASTAGAGVNSPLHF.

The gene calls are TRBV5-1 and TRBJ1-4; 10 nucleotides align to TRBD1. The CDR3 is made up of 14 amino acids. CDR1 is SGHRS, CDR2 YFSETQ, per germline. The junction had 4 bases not matched to a gene; V was cut back by 5 bases and J by 6 bases. The CDR3 DNA reads as TGCGCCAGCAGTTTCGGGACAGGGGATGAAAAACTGTTTTTT. Translating gives CASSFGTGDEKLFF.

Regarding this clone: The same CDR3 can be traced to other DNA sequences in this sample. The V and J genes are TRBV5-1 and TRBJ2-7, with D possibly TRBD1 on 6 matching bases. The germline gives CDR1 SGHRS, CDR2 YFSETQ. This CDR3 comprises 15 residues. V shed 0 bases and J shed 2 bases, with 12 bases lying between them. CDR3 sequence reads: CASSLGTATTYEQYF. CDR3 DNA sequence: TGCGCCAGCAGCTTGGGGACAGCTACGACCTACGAGCAGTACTTC.

V usage is TRBV5-1 and J usage is TRBJ2-1, with 8 bases aligning to TRBD1. The length of the CDR3 is 15 residues. Germline assignment: CDR1 SGHRS and CDR2 YFSETQ. V lost 5 bases to trimming and J lost 2 bases; unmatched junction nucleotides: 6. CDR3 nucleotide sequence: TGCGCCAGCAGTACGACAGGGGACCCCTACAATGAGCAGTTCTTC. Translated, it gives CASSTTGDPYNEQFF.

In this sample, this clone turned up a few times. The chain links TRBV11-3 to TRBJ2-7, with 7 nucleotides matching TRBD1. From germline, CDR1 is SGHNT and CDR2 YENEEA. Trimming at V came to 1 base and at J to 1 base, leaving 4 bases not matched to a gene. This CDR3 spans 15 amino acids. Written as DNA, the CDR3 is TGTGCCAGCAGCTTAGGACAGGGTAGGTCCTACGAGCAGTACTTC. It translates to CASSLGQGRSYEQYF.

The rearrangement links TRBV5-8 to TRBJ1-5; TRBD1 aligns across 8 bases. The CDR3 covers 17 residues. V shed 0 bases and J 0 bases; nucleotides not matched to a gene: 5. CDR1 and CDR2 (germline): SGHTS, YDEGEE. CDR3 sequence: CASSLERTGYSNQPQHF. CDR3 nucleotides: TGTGCCAGCAGCTTGGAGCGGACAGGGTATAGCAATCAGCCCCAGCATTTT.

The chain recombines TRBV24-1 with TRBJ2-2; 9 positions agree with TRBD2. The CDR3 length is 17 residues. Germline V gene lookup returns CDR1 KGHDR and CDR2 SFDVKD. Trimming took 0 bases from V and 6 from J; bases not matched to a gene: 7. Here the CDR3 reads CATSDLYGGGAAGELFF. The CDR3, as DNA: TGTGCCACCAGTGATTTGTACGGCGGGGGGGCCGCCGGGGAGCTGTTTTTT.

V usage is TRBV27 and J usage is TRBJ2-7, with 8 bases identical to TRBD1. J was trimmed by 3 bases and V by 3 bases; bases with no gene match: 7. CDR3 length: 15 amino acids. The germline CDR1 and CDR2 sequences are MNHEY and SMNVEV (reference sequence). The CDR3 DNA reads as TGTGCCAGCAGTTTCGGGACAGGTGGCGGCTACGAGCAGTACTTC. Encoded protein: CASSFGTGGGYEQYF.

The chain links TRBV24-1 to TRBJ2-6, with D possibly matching TRBD2 (6 bases). The CDR3 extends over 17 amino acids. V was shortened by 7 bases and J by 4 bases, with 19 bases between the two germline ends. Germline values: CDR1 KGHDR, CDR2 SFDVKD. This CDR3 is CATSGSVRPGGANVLTF. As DNA, the CDR3 is TGTGCCACCAGCGGGAGTGTTAGACCAGGAGGGGCCAACGTCCTGACTTTC.

V gene TRBV2 combines with J gene TRBJ1-2; D perhaps matches TRBD1 (5 bases). The length of the CDR3 is 15 residues. Germline assignment: CDR1 SNHLY and CDR2 FYNNEI. V was cut by 6 bases and J by 4 bases, with 18 bases left in between. Written as DNA, the CDR3 is TGTGCCAGCAGGAATCCGGTAGGGGAGGGCTATGGCTACACCTTC. Translating gives CASRNPVGEGYGYTF.

The chain uses TRBV5-1 and TRBJ1-3; 10 positions agree with TRBD1. Germline V lookup: CDR1 SGHRS, CDR2 YFSETQ. The CDR3 consists of 16 residues. The V and J ends lost 3 bases and 2 bases, in that order; junction bases with no gene match: 5. CDR3 loop: CASSSDRGNPGNTIYF. The CDR3 DNA is TGCGCCAGCAGCTCGGACAGGGGGAACCCTGGAAACACCATATATTTT. Supplemented by reference TRBV5-1 and TRBJ1-3, the full variable domain reads KAGVTQTPRYLIKTRGQQVTLSCSPISGHRSVSWYQQTPGQGLQFLFEYFSETQRNKGNFPGRFSGRQFSNSRSEMNVSTLELGDSALYLCASSSDRGNPGNTIYFGEGSWLTVV.

This rearrangement joins TRBV9 to TRBJ1-4; D is undetermined. Germline CDR1 is SGDLS and CDR2 is YYNGEE. V lost 0 bases, J lost 8 bases, and 14 bases lay in between. The CDR3 runs 15 residues. As DNA, the CDR3 is TGTGCCAGCAGCGTAGGGAGGGCCCGGGTAGAAAAACTGTTTTTT. Its protein product is CASSVGRARVEKLFF.

V gene TRBV5-1 combines with J gene TRBJ2-2; 10 bases are a match to TRBD1. Germline trimming cut 4 bases from V and 4 bases from J; bases unmatched to any gene: 4. This CDR3 region has 15 residues. Per the germline V gene, CDR1 is SGHRS and CDR2 is YFSETQ. In DNA form, the CDR3 reads TGCGCCAGCAGCCGGGACAGGGGAACCACCGGGGAGCTGTTTTTT. Translation: CASSRDRGTTGELFF.

The chain combines TRBV5-1 with TRBJ2-5, with D maybe TRBD1 (5 bases). Looked up from germline, CDR1 is SGHRS and CDR2 is YFSETQ. This CDR3 comprises 15 residues. V gave up 0 bases and J gave up 4 bases, with 13 bases separating them. The CDR3 bases are TGCGCCAGCAGCTTGGAGGGGATTTTAGGAGAGACCCAGTACTTC. Residues: CASSLEGILGETQYF.

The genes are TRBV10-1 and TRBJ1-2, with TRBD1 as a possible D gene (5 bases). Trimming removed 5 bases at V and 4 bases at J, with 11 bases between. Germline loops: CDR1 WNHNN, CDR2 SYGVQD (reference sequence). This CDR3 comprises 13 residues. The CDR3 bases are TGCGCCAGCAGTCTCGACAGAGGCTATGGCTACACCTTC. It yields the protein CASSLDRGYGYTF.

The chain joins TRBV5-4 to TRBJ2-3; a weak D match, TRBD2 (5 bases). Germline CDR1 and CDR2: SGHNT and YYREEE (reference sequence). V gave up 0 bases and J gave up 2 bases, with 13 bases separating them. The CDR3 is 16 amino acids. The CDR3, as DNA: TGTGCCAGCAGCTTGGTCGGGTCAGGACTCACAGATACGCAGTATTTT. This encodes CASSLVGSGLTDTQYF. Full variable domain (remainder filled in from reference TRBV5-4 and TRBJ2-3): ETGVTQSPTHLIKTRGQQVTLRCSSQSGHNTVSWYQQALGQGPQFIFQYYREEENGRGNFPPRFSGLQFPNYSSELNVNALELDDSALYLCASSLVGSGLTDTQYFGPGTRLTVL.

The gene calls are TRBV30 and TRBJ2-7; 7 nucleotides line up with TRBD2. CDR3 size: 13 residues. J gave up 5 bases and V 0 bases, and 4 bases lay outside the gene matches. Germline-derived CDR1 and CDR2 are GTSNPN and SVGIG (reference sequence). CDR3 nucleotide sequence: TGTGCCTGGAGTGTACGTCGGGGGGACGAGCAGTACTTC. This sequence encodes CAWSVRRGDEQYF.

The chain couples TRBV5-1 to TRBJ2-6, with a weak D call TRBD1 (6 bases). Deletions cut 6 bases from V and 2 bases from J, with 30 bases between. The CDR3 covers 21 residues. Germline loops: CDR1 SGHRS, CDR2 YFSETQ. The CDR3 spells CASKGYVWENTGSTGANVLTF. The DNA of the CDR3 is TGCGCCAGCAAAGGATATGTGTGGGAAAACACAGGGTCTACTGGGGCCAACGTCCTGACTTTC.

The chain couples TRBV5-1 to TRBJ2-7; TRBD2 agrees at 7 bases. Germline values: CDR1 SGHRS, CDR2 YFSETQ. V lost 4 bases, J lost 3 bases, and 10 bases stayed unmatched. CDR3 length equals 15 residues. The CDR3 sequence: CASSSSAGRGYEQYF. The CDR3 DNA sequence: TGCGCCAGCAGCAGCTCAGCGGGGAGGGGCTACGAGCAGTACTTC.

V and J are TRBV7-9 and TRBJ2-5, with 8 bases identical to TRBD1. Germline CDR1 reads SEHNR; CDR2 reads FQNEAQ (reference sequence). The CDR3 runs to 14 residues. J gave up 3 bases and V 5 bases, and 5 bases lay outside the gene matches. As DNA, the CDR3 is TGTGCCAGCAGCCGACGGACAGGGAAAGAGACCCAGTACTTC. The encoded protein is CASSRRTGKETQYF.